This TCR beta chain was identified during a study of blood T cell repertoires in COVID-19. Whole-study context: Acute and convalescent COVID-19 samples came from the United States, Italy and Spain. Nucleic acid was either cDNA or gDNA, and it came from T cells, B-cell-depleted T cells, or PBMCs.

Per the study methods: Using reference gene primer amplification, nucleated cell counts were estimated. Some clones are missing from TCRdb's copy, which holds only in-frame ones; the method was immunoSEQ multiplex PCR. D and trimming come from the DNA, and the V and J calls and clone size come from that table. The sample lists 130,000 or so clones, approximately 88% occurring once. The receptor comes from an elderly woman with acute or convalescent COVID-19. Sequencing was performed on peripheral blood.

The CDR3 DNA sequence: TGTGCCAGCAGCTTGGTCAGGGGGTCCACCGGGGAGCTGTTTTTT. Protein product: CASSLVRGSTGELFF. The rearrangement links TRBV7-2 to TRBJ2-2; 7 nucleotides line up with TRBD1. CDR1 and CDR2 from the germline V gene are SGHTA and FQGNSA. This CDR3 region has 15 residues. V was pared by 3 bases and J by 4 bases, with 5 bases of the junction left unmatched.